This T cell receptor (beta chain) stems from a study of radiotherapy plus CTLA-4 blockade in lung cancer. Study-level information: Overall, less than 20% of patients showed an objective response, while over 25% attained disease control. Study-wide results and limits: Interferon-beta and early blood T cell clone dynamics reportedly predicted response best. Blood TCR clones of tumor origin expanded after radiotherapy plus ipilimumab.

Each patient with chemo-refractory metastatic non-small-cell lung cancer was treated with focal radiation plus CTLA-4 blockade using ipilimumab. This clone was observed a single time. Its antigen is undetermined. TCRdb's copy holds only in-frame clones and misses some; the assay was immunoSEQ multiplex PCR. This table holds 60,000 to 85,000 clones, 70% to 90% found once. This CDR3 is 15 amino acids long. The V end was cut by 6 bases, the J end by 4 bases, with 19 bases between. Germline lookup yields CDR1 MDHEN and CDR2 SYDVKM. J is TRBJ2-7 and V is TRBV28, with a weak D call TRBD1 (6 bases). The material was peripheral blood, obtained from a patient treated with radiotherapy plus ipilimumab. This receptor was identified in a human donor with non-small cell lung cancer who had stable disease on radiotherapy plus ipilimumab. The CDR3 loop is CASSPTGSGVYEQYF. The CDR3 DNA reads as TGTGCCAGCAGCCCTACAGGGTCCGGGGTGTACGAGCAGTACTTC. Using reference TRBV28 and TRBJ2-7 for the parts outside the CDR3, the full variable domain is DVKVTQSSRYLVKRTGEKVFLECVQDMDHENMFWYRQDPGLGLRLIYFSYDVKMKEKGDIPEGYSVSREKKERFSLILESASTNQTSMYLCASSPTGSGVYEQYFGPGTRLTVT.